This paragraph reports one T cell receptor (beta chain). Its cognate antigen has yet to be identified. Base qualities were left out, and no much larger clone turns up one base away. This record belongs to a study of cytomegalovirus exposure and HLA in healthy donors listed by TCRdb under 2017. At the level of the whole study: According to an earlier analysis of 587 of the donors, about 179 million T cells yielded 90 million to 140 million unique TCR beta sequences and around 300 Gb of sequence data. Among roughly 370 genotyped donors of the cohort, an average of roughly 240,000 unique TCR beta nucleotide sequences were sequenced per donor, around 20% of them non-productive. All discovery cohort repertoires had been generated using a single sequencing platform. A later analysis re-analyzed previously published TCR beta repertoires from roughly 630 donors and added high-resolution HLA genotyping to study TCR occurrence patterns. Among the approximately 400 genotyped donors, 75% to 90% belonged to the genetic ancestry cluster associated with self-reported Caucasian donors. Typing coverage varied by locus: about 629-640 donors for A, B, C, DRB1 and DQB1; approximately 560 for DQA1; about 570 for DPA1; about 450 for DPB1. An early release that covered several hundred HLA-typed donors contained around 300 gigabases of sequencing data and around 80 million unique TCR sequences. Along with the approximately 600-subject first cohort, a separate validation cohort of over a hundred different subjects was used. The study aimed to test whether signatures of past pathogen exposure could be identified by cataloging public T cell receptors. Rather than drawing on any new phenotypic data, the later analysis identified candidate immune exposures from TCR beta sequences and the way those sequences occurred across donors. To predict cytomegalovirus infection status, the study brought together high-throughput TCR immunosequencing, statistical association of individual TCRs with disease status, and machine learning. A later genetic analysis used genome-wide SNP genotypes for about three fifths of the 666 donors, treating that subset as a discovery cohort. Both class I and class II loci were covered by HLA typing, at four-digit resolution. Because of strong linkage in the cohort, roughly five DR-DQ haplotypes were treated as single units for association and clustering. An earlier analysis of several hundred of the donors applied high-throughput TCR beta sequencing to assess whether each TCR beta V gene segment acted as functional or pseudogenic. Donor age, sex, ethnicity and CMV serostatus were compiled alongside the repertoire data. Using immunosequencing, the study profiled T cell repertoires from 500 to 800 subjects and related those repertoires to cytomegalovirus serostatus. Overall results and qualifications from the work: Roughly uniform sequencing depth across donors was assumed in presence/absence analyses, although this assumption may not hold. Because HLA typing was missing for some donors at each locus, association tests included only the typed subset. The only immune exposure information available for the cohort was CMV serostatus. An earlier analysis of approximately 570 of the donors showed that most TCR beta V segments appeared in productive rearrangements either about 87% or about 30% of the time, which broadly matched IMGT annotations. Cytomegalovirus status was reported to be diagnosed by the classifier with high specificity and sensitivity in both the original and validation cohorts. Some IMGT-functional V segments, including TRBV6-2 and TRBV6-3, could not be distinguished by the 87-base-pair reads and were therefore excluded. In vitro tests confirmed that three of the cytomegalovirus-associated TCR beta chains recognize cytomegalovirus antigens. Several of the top co-occurrence clusters appeared to be linked to parvovirus B19, influenza, CMV and Epstein-Barr virus, according to a later analysis. In a later analysis, most CMV-associated TCR beta chains were found to appear HLA-restricted, with HLA associations seemingly driven largely by CMV exposure. In a later analysis, the rate of TCR association differed among HLA loci, with DRB1 alleles having the most associated TCRs and HLA-C alleles having the fewest. In a later genetic analysis, a missense DCLRE1C variant was associated with V-gene and J-gene trimming of TCR beta chains, and the association was replicated in an independent cohort. In a later genetic analysis, fewer N-insertions in productive TCRs were reported among donors in an Asian-associated ancestry cluster than the 666-donor mean. Compared with equally common non-associated chains, HLA-associated TCR beta chains in a later analysis were more clonally expanded and had lower generation probabilities. When HLA alleles, especially DR and DQ, strongly co-occurred, attributing TCR associations to individual alleles was difficult. Only TCR beta chains were sequenced in this cohort, and the absence of alpha or paired-chain data limited detectable features. According to the authors, the approach could potentially be generalized to other disease states and immunological phenotypes. Because counts were too low, roughly 18 rarely observed V segments, including chromosome 9 orphons, were left out of the earlier analysis of over 550 of the donors. In the study, around 160 TCR beta chains were listed as associated with cytomegalovirus. In a later analysis, about 17,000 TCR beta sequences were associated with specific HLA alleles at a false discovery rate of 0.05. A further reported finding was that TCR beta sequences accurately predicted the HLA-A and HLA-B alleles for most subjects in the first cohort. A cluster of highly shared sequence variants was judged likely to be a technical artifact of the sequencing pipeline. Most TCR sequences were observed very rarely across donors, whereas some public TCRs were present in many individuals. Correlated functional status among segregating V segments might be attributable to linkage disequilibrium, but an unknown experimental factor could not be ruled out.

Looking up the germline V gene yields CDR1 SGHTA and CDR2 FQGNSA. Spanning cysteine to phenylalanine, the CDR3 consists of 14 amino acids. Only the CDR3 portion is preserved as DNA: 42 bases, with reading frame beginning at the first base. Trimming accounts for 3 bases at V and 4 bases at J, while the number of junction bases matched to no gene is 6. The cohort was made up of 650 to 700 healthy bone marrow donors. Cohort members were all nominally healthy when sampled, although unrecorded immune exposures were likely present. The donor tested CMV seronegative, placing the donor among the roughly 400 seronegative members of the cohort. Every donor gave a peripheral blood sample, and the peripheral blood mononuclear cells from that sample were used for TCR beta sequencing. Genomic DNA was extracted from the blood cell samples with the Qiagen DNeasy Blood Extraction Kit. Library construction relied on the immunoSEQ multiplex PCR assay. The multiplex PCR relied on a mix of 60 forward primers for TCR Vbeta segments and 13 reverse primers for TCR Jbeta segments. Amplification of the CDR3 region of rearranged TCR beta genes was performed with a multiplex PCR assay on genomic DNA. The Illumina HiSeq System was used to sequence the amplified TCR beta libraries as 87-base-pair reads. Concerning the study's data processing: In a later analysis, around 80 million unique TCR beta chains were counted across the 500 to 700 repertoires, and roughly 10 million of these chains were shared by at least two donors. To remove PCR and sequencing errors, raw reads were error-corrected and collapsed into unique sequences using a nearest-neighbor algorithm that merged closely related sequences. V, D and J gene segments were assigned by aligning CDR3 sequences to IMGT reference sequences. For a sequence to be retained, a match of at least six nucleotides was required to both a V gene segment and a J gene segment. Rearrangements were called productive when the CDR3 lacked stop codons and stayed in frame with V and J; all others were non-productive. Following IMGT convention, CDR3 was defined as the stretch from the second conserved V-encoded cysteine to the conserved J-encoded phenylalanine. In an earlier analysis of approximately 500 of the donors, sequences lacking an unambiguous match to a single V gene segment were excluded. An earlier analysis of 587 of the donors called V segments functional above 56.7% productive rearrangements and segregating when the between-donor standard deviation exceeded 5%. A statistical classification framework was built for diagnosing cytomegalovirus status from the catalog of TCR beta chain sequences. In a later analysis, V and J genes were assigned by comparing TCR nucleotide sequences against IMGT/GENE-DB human TR gene sequences. A later analysis assigned CDR3 sequences and most-parsimonious VDJ recombination scenarios with the TCRdist pipeline. A later analysis defined each TCR beta chain by its CDR3 amino acid sequence plus V-gene family, and excluded reads lacking a unique V-gene family. As a way to deal with suspected cross-contamination and a sequencing artifact, a later analysis dropped 450 to 600 nucleotide sequences that were highly shared and had low generation probability. In a later analysis, a clonal expansion index was calculated for each public chain from normalized within-repertoire ranks of inferred template counts. In a later analysis, generation probabilities were computed using a VDJ recombination model fitted to out-of-frame rearrangements, and the results were checked against IGoR. In a later analysis, TCR-TCR, TCR-HLA and TCR-CMV co-occurrence was scored with hypergeometric tests, and a repertoire-size bias correction was applied to TCR pairs. A later analysis estimated false discovery rates by permuting HLA or CMV assignments 20 times. In a later analysis, co-occurring TCRs were grouped with DBSCAN, and TCRdist sequence similarity was added when clustering was performed within HLA-allele-positive subsets. Co-occurrence clustering excluded repertoires with fewer than 30,000 or more than 120,000 public chains, plus five with anomalous nucleotide sharing. The table comes from immuneACCESS by way of TCRdb, which keeps in-frame sequences with V and J called. Part of the clones is missing from these tables; in studies checked, under half for an unresolved V gene and the rest for unknown reasons. Clonal size and the V and J genes are those of that table, whereas D and trimming came from the DNA. The table for this sample lists 130,000 or so clones; 70% to 85% of them were counted only once. The ten top clones hold 1.5% to 2.5% of the sample.

Sequencing was done on a sample of PBMCs. The sequence was obtained from a woman in her forties in good health and CMV-seronegative. Here the chain combines TRBV7-2 and TRBJ2-7; 7 bases in between match TRBD2. The CDR3 region: CASSLGREFYEQYF. The base sequence is TGTGCCAGCAGCTTGGGGAGGGAGTTTTACGAGCAGTACTTC.